Shown below are 5 T cell receptor beta chains from a single sample sequenced in a study of T cell repertoires in ileal Crohn's disease. Time point in this sample: inflamed ileum from the surgical specimen. Sequenced by immunoSEQ multiplex PCR; TCRdb stores in-frame clones only, minus some. The top ten clones hold about 7.1% of a sample with around 16,000 clones, roughly 90% of them seen once. The source material was ileal tissue. The source of these receptors is an adult with Crohn's disease.

The chain combines TRBV14 with TRBJ2-2; no clear D gene. V was cut by 1 base and J by 4 bases, with 10 bases left in between. This CDR3 contains 15 residues. Germline V gene data show CDR1 as SGHDN and CDR2 as FVKESK. The CDR3 coding sequence is TGTGCCAGCAGCCAAGCCAGGTTTGGCACCGGGGAGCTGTTTTTT. Residues: CASSQARFGTGELFF.

Note on this clone: Other DNA sequences in this specimen translate into the identical CDR3. The rearrangement uses TRBV28 and TRBJ2-7; D unclear. V was trimmed by 6 bases and J by 2 bases, leaving 11 bases between them. The CDR3 consists of 13 residues. The germline CDR1 and CDR2 sequences are MDHEN and SYDVKM. The CDR3 DNA is TGTGCCAGCAGCCAAACGGGTCCCTACGAGCAGTACTTC. It is translated as CASSQTGPYEQYF.

The rearrangement uses TRBV11-2 and TRBJ1-4; 8 nucleotides agree with TRBD1. V was clipped by 1 base and J by 6 bases; unmatched bases: 4. The CDR3 length is 15 residues. Germline CDR1 SGHAT, CDR2 FQNNGV. The CDR3 bases are TGTGCCAGCAGCTTAGGCGTACAGGGGGATGAAAAACTGTTTTTT. Translation: CASSLGVQGDEKLFF. The whole variable domain, filled in from reference TRBV11-2 and TRBJ1-4, reads EAGVAQSPRYKIIEKRQSVAFWCNPISGHATLYWYQQILGQGPKLLIQFQNNGVVDDSQLPKDRFSAERLKGVDSTLKIQPAKLEDSAVYLCASSLGVQGDEKLFFGSGTQLSVL.

This chain uses TRBV27 with TRBJ2-4; perhaps TRBD1 as D (5 bases). Germline V gene sequence: CDR1 MNHEY, CDR2 SMNVEV (reference sequence). This CDR3 region has 15 residues. V lost 3 bases and J 0 bases, leaving 9 bases between the germline ends. CDR3 DNA sequence: TGTGCCAGCAGTTTCTGGGGCCTAGCCAAAAACATTCAGTACTTC. Amino acid sequence: CASSFWGLAKNIQYF.

This chain joins TRBV7-2 and TRBJ2-7; 8 bases match TRBD2. The germline gives CDR1 SGHTA, CDR2 FQGNSA. CDR3 size: 14 residues. Trimming at V came to 7 bases and at J to 0 bases, leaving 5 bases not matched to a gene. The CDR3: CASKIAGSSYEQYF. CDR3 nucleotide sequence: TGTGCCAGCAAAATAGCGGGGTCCTCCTACGAGCAGTACTTC.